This T cell receptor (beta chain) comes out of a study of early T cells in non-severe SARS-CoV-2 infection. The wider study: Sequencing targeted bulk RNA from unsorted whole blood, leaving chains unpaired.

A remark on this clonotype: Its target is unknown.

CDR3 length equals 18 residues. Germline CDR1 and CDR2: SGHNT and YYREEE (reference sequence). The J segment lost 5 bases and the V segment lost 6 bases, leaving 20 bases of the junction unmatched. Findings of the study overall: Anti-spike CD8 specificities were favored by VDJdb matching, whose results missed private and CD4 specificities.

Each cDNA molecule carried a unique molecular identifier. MiXCR, applied by TCRdb to the 5' RACE reads, yields one record per CDR3 protein. The sample lists about 60,000 distinct CDR3 sequences, more than 13% occurring once. The gene calls are TRBV5-4 and TRBJ1-2; 9 nucleotides match TRBD1. The specimen was whole blood, collected at baseline. This receptor was taken from an adult who was a healthcare worker with PCR-confirmed SARS-CoV-2 infection or an uninfected control (not recorded which). CDR3 amino acids: CASTVPTRTGEERYGYTF. CDR3 DNA: TGTGCCAGCACCGTCCCCACGCGGACAGGGGAGGAACGGTATGGCTACACCTTC. The entire variable domain, with the rest obtained from reference TRBV5-4 and TRBJ1-2, is as follows: ETGVTQSPTHLIKTRGQQVTLRCSSQSGHNTVSWYQQALGQGPQFIFQYYREEENGRGNFPPRFSGLQFPNYSSELNVNALELDDSALYLCASTVPTRTGEERYGYTFGSGTRLTVV.